This T cell receptor (beta chain) was sequenced during a study of cytomegalovirus exposure and HLA in healthy donors. The V and J ends lost 8 bases and 4 bases respectively, with 11 bases between them. Per the germline V gene, CDR1 is MNHEY and CDR2 is SVGAGI. This CDR3 comprises 12 residues. The PCR used 60 Vbeta and 13 Jbeta primers. Clones were read by immunoSEQ multiplex PCR, and TCRdb kept only the in-frame ones, dropping some. The table records about 190,000 clones, roughly 80% of them present only once. The count of this clone is one. What was sequenced was PBMCs. The chain links TRBV6-5 to TRBJ1-1; maybe TRBD1 (5 bases). The sequence derives from a woman under 30 in good health and CMV-seronegative. CDR3 nucleotide sequence: TGTGCCAGCTGGAGGGGCCCCACTGAAGCTTTCTTT. This encodes CASWRGPTEAFF.